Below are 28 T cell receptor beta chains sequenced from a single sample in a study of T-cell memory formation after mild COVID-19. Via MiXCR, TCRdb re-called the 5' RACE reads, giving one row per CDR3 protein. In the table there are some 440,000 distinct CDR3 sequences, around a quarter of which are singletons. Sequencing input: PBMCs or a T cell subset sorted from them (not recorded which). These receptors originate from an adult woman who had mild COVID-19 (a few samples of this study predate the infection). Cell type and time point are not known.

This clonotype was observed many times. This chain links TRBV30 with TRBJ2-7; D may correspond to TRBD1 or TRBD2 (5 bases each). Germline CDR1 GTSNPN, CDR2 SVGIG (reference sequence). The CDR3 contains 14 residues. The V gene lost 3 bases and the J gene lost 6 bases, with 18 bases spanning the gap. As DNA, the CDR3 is TGTGCCTGGAGCAGAGGCAATCTGGGGACCGAGCAGTACTTC. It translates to CAWSRGNLGTEQYF.

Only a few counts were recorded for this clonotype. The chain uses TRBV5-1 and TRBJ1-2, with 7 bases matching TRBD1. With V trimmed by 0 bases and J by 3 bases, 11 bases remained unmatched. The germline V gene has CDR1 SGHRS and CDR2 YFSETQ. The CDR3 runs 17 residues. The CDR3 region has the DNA TGCGCCAGCAGCTTGGTGCCAGAGGGACAGACCCACTATGGCTACACCTTC. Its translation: CASSLVPEGQTHYGYTF.

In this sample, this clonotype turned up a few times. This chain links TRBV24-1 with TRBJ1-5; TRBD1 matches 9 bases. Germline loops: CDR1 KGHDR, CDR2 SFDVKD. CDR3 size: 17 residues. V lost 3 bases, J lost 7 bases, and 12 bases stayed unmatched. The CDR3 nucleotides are TGTGCCACCAGTGATGCGACGGGACAGGGTTTCGGGCAGCCCCAGCATTTT. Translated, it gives CATSDATGQGFGQPQHF.

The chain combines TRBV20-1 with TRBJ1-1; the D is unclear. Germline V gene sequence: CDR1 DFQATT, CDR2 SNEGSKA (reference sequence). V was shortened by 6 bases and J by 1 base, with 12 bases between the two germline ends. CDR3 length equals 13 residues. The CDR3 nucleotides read TGCAGTGCGGGAGGGCGCGGGAACACTGAAGCTTTCTTT. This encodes CSAGGRGNTEAFF.

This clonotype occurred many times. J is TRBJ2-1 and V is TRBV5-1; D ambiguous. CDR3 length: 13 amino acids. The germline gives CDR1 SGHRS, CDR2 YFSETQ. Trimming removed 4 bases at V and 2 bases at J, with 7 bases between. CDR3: CASSPDTYNEQFF. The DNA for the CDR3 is TGCGCCAGCAGCCCCGACACCTACAATGAGCAGTTCTTC.

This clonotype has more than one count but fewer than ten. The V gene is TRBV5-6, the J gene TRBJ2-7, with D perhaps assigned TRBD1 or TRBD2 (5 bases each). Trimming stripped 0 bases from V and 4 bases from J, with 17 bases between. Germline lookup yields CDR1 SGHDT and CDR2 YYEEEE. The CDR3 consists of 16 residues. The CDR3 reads CASSLEGRGTRYEQYF. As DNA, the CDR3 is TGTGCCAGCAGCTTGGAGGGACGAGGTACGAGATACGAGCAGTACTTC.

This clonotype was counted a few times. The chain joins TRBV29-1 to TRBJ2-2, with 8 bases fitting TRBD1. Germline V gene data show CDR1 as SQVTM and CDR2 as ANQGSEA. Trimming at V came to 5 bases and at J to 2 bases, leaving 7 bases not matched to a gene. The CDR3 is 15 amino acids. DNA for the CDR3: TGCAGCGTTACCGGACAGGGTAGTAACACCGGGGAGCTGTTTTTT. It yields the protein CSVTGQGSNTGELFF.

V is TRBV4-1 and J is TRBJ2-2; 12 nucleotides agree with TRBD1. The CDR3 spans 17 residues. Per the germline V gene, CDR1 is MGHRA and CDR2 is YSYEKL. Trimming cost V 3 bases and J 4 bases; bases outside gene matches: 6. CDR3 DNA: TGCGCCAGCAGCCACAAGCCGGGACAGGGGGCCACCGGGGAGCTGTTTTTT. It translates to CASSHKPGQGATGELFF.

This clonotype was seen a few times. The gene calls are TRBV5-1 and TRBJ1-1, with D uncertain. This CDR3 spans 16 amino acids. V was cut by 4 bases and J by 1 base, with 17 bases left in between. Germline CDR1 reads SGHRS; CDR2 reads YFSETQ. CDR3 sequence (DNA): TGCGCCAGCAGCCAAGGACTTTCCTCGTGGAACACTGAAGCTTTCTTT. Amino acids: CASSQGLSSWNTEAFF.

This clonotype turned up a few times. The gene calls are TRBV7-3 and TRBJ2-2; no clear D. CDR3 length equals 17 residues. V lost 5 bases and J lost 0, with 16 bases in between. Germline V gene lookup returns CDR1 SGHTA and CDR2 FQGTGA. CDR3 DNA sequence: TGTGCCAGCAGCCCAGCAGCTTTCGTCCCGAACACCGGGGAGCTGTTTTTT. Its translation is CASSPAAFVPNTGELFF.

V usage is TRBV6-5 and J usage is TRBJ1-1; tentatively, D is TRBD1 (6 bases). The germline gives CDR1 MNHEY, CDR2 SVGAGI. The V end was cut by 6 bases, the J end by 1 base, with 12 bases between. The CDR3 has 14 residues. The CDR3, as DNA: TGTGCCAGCAGCCCAAAGGGGGGGAACACTGAAGCTTTCTTT. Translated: CASSPKGGNTEAFF.

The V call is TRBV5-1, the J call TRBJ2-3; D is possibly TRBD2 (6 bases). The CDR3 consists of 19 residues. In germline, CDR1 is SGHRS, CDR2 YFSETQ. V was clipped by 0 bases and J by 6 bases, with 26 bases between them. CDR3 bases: TGCGCCAGCAGCTTGGGTCCATCGTGGACCGGGAGAAGATCGGATACGCAGTATTTT. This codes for CASSLGPSWTGRRSDTQYF.

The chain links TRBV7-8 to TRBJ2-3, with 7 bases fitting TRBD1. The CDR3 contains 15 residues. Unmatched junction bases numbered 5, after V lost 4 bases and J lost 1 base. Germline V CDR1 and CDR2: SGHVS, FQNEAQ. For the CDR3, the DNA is TGTGCCAGCAGCTCGACAGGGTTGGGCACAGATACGCAGTATTTT. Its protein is CASSSTGLGTDTQYF.

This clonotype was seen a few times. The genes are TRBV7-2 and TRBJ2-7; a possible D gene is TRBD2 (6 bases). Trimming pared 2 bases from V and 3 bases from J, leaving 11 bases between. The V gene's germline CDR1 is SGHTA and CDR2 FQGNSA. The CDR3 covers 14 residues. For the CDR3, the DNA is TGTGCCAGCAGCTTAAATAGCGGAGACTACGAGCAGTACTTC. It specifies CASSLNSGDYEQYF. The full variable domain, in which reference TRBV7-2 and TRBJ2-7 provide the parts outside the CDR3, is GAGVSQSPSNKVTEKGKDVELRCDPISGHTALYWYRQSLGQGLEFLIYFQGNSAPDKSGLPSDRFSAERTGGSVSTLTIQRTQQEDSAVYLCASSLNSGDYEQYFGPGTRLTVT.

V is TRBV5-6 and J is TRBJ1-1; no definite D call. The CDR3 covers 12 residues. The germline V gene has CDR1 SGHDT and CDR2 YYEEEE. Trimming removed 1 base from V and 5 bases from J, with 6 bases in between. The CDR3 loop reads CASSLYRTEAFF. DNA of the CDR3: TGTGCCAGCAGCTTGTATCGGACTGAAGCTTTCTTT.

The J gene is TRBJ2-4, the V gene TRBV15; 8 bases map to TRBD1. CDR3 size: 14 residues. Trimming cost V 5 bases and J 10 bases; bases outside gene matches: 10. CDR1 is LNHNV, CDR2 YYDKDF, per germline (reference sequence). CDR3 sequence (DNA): TGTGCCACCAGCCGCGAGGACAGGGTGAAGATTCAGTACTTC. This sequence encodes CATSREDRVKIQYF.

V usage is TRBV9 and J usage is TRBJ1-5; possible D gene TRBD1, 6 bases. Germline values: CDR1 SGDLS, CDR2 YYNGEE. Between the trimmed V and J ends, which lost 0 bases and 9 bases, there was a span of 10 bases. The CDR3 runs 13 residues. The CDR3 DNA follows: TGTGCCAGCAGCGTAGGACAGGCGGGGCCCCAGCATTTT. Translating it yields CASSVGQAGPQHF.

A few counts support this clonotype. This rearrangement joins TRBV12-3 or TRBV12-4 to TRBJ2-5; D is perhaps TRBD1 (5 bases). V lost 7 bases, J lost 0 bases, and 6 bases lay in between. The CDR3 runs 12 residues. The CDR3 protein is CASTRDQETQYF. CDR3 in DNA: TGTGCCAGCACCAGGGACCAAGAGACCCAGTACTTC.

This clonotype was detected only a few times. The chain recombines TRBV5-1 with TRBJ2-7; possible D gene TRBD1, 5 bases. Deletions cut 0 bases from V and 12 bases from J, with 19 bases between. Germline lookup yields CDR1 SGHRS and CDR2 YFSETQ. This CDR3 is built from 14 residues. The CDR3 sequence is CASSLGVDSPDAYF. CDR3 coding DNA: TGCGCCAGCAGCTTGGGTGTCGACAGTCCCGATGCGTACTTC. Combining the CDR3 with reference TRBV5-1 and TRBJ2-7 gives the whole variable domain KAGVTQTPRYLIKTRGQQVTLSCSPISGHRSVSWYQQTPGQGLQFLFEYFSETQRNKGNFPGRFSGRQFSNSRSEMNVSTLELGDSALYLCASSLGVDSPDAYFGPGTRLTVT.

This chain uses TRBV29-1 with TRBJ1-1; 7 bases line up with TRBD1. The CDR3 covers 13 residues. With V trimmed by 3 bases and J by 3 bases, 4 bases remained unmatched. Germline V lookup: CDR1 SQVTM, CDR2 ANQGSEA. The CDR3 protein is CSVDSRGDTEAFF. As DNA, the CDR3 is TGCAGCGTTGATTCCAGGGGGGACACTGAAGCTTTCTTT. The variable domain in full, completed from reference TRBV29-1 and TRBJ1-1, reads SAVISQKPSRDICQRGTSLTIQCQVDSQVTMMFWYRQQPGQSLTLIATANQGSEATYESGFVIDKFPISRPNLTFSTLTVSNMSPEDSSIYLCSVDSRGDTEAFFGQGTRLTVV.

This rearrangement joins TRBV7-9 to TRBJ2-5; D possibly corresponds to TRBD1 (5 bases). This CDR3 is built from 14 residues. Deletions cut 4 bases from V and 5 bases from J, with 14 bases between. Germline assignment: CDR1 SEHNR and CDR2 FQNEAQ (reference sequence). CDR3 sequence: CASSSRVRGETQYF. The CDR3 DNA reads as TGTGCCAGCAGCTCCAGGGTGCGTGGGGAGACCCAGTACTTC. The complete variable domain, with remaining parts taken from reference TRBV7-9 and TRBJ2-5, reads DTGVSQNPRHKITKRGQNVTFRCDPISEHNRLYWYRQTLGQGPEFLTYFQNEAQLEKSRLLSDRFSAERPKGSFSTLEIQRTEQGDSAMYLCASSSRVRGETQYFGPGTRLLVL.

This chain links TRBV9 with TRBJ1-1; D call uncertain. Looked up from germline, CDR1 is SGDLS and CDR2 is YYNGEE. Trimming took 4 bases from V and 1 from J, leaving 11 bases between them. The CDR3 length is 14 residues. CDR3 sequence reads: CASSPRSWNTEAFF. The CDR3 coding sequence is TGTGCCAGCAGCCCCCGCAGTTGGAACACTGAAGCTTTCTTT.

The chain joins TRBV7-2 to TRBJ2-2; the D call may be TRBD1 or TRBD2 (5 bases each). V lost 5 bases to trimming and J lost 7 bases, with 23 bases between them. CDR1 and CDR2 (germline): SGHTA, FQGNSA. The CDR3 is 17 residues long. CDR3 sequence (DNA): TGTGCCAGCAGCCCTAGATCGGGACCCGCGTGGGTCGGGGAGCTGTTTTTT. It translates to CASSPRSGPAWVGELFF.

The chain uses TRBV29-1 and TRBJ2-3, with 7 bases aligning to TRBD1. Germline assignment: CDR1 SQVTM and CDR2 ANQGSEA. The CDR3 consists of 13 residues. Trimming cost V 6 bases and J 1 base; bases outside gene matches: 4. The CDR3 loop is CSVGGPRTDTQYF. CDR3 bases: TGCAGCGTAGGGGGCCCGCGCACAGATACGCAGTATTTT.

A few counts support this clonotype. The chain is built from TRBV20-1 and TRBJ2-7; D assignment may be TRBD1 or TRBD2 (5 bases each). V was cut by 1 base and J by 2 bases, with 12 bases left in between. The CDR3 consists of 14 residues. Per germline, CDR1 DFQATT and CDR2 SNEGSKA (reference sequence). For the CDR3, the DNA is TGCAGTGCTAGAGCCTGGGACCGAACCTACGAGCAGTACTTC. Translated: CSARAWDRTYEQYF.

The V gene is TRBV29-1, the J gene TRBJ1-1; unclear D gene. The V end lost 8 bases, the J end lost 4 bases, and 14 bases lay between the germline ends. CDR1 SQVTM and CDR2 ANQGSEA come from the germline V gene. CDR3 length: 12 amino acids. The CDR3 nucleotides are TGCAGCTTCGATCGGTTGGGCACTGAAGCTTTCTTT. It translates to CSFDRLGTEAFF.

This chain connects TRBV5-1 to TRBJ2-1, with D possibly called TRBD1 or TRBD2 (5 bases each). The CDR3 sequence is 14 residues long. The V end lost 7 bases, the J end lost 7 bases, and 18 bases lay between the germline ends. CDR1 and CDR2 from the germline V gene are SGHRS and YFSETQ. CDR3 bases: TGCGCCAGCCTTGAGACAGCAGAGGGGAATGAGCAGTTCTTC. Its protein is CASLETAEGNEQFF.

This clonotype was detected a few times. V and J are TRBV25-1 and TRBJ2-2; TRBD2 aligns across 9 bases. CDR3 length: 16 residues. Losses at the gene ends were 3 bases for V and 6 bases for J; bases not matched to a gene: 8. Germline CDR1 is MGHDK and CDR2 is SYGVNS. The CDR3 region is CASSDKIAGVSGELFF. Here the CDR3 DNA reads TGTGCCAGCAGTGACAAAATAGCGGGAGTATCCGGGGAGCTGTTTTTT. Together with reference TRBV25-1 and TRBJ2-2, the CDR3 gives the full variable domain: EADIYQTPRYLVIGTGKKITLECSQTMGHDKMYWYQQDPGMELHLIHYSYGVNSTEKGDLSSESTVSRIRTEHFPLTLESARPSHTSQYLCASSDKIAGVSGELFFGEGSRLTVL.